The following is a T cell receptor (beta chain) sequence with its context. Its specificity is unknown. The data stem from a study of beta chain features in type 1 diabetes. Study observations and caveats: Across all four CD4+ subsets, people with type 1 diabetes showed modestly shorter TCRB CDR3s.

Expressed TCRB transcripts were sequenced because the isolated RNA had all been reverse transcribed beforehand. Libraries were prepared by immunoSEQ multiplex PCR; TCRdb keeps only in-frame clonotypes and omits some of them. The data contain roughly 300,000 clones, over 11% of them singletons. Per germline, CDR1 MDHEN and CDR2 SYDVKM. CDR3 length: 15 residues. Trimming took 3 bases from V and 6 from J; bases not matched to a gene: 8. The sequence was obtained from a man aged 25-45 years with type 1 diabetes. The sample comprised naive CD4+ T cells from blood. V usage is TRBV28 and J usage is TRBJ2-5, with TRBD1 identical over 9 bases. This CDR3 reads CASSFLGTGKKTQYF. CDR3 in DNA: TGTGCCAGCAGTTTCCTCGGGACAGGGAAAAAGACCCAGTACTTC.